This entry features one TCR beta chain sequence. Trimming cost V 4 bases and J 7 bases, with 8 bases left between them. The CDR3 sequence is 12 residues long. In germline, CDR1 is WNHNN, CDR2 SYGVQD (reference sequence). Some clones are missing from TCRdb's copy, which holds only in-frame ones; the method was immunoSEQ multiplex PCR. The sample holds approximately 85,000 clones, more than 80% seen once. These data come from a study of blood T cell repertoires in COVID-19. Study-level information: Acute and convalescent COVID-19 samples came from the United States, Italy and Spain.

This chain uses TRBV10-1 with TRBJ2-1; possible D gene TRBD1, 6 bases. This sequence was found in a man in his forties or fifties with active or convalescent COVID-19. Sequencing used peripheral blood. The CDR3 nucleotides read TGCGCCAGCAGTGGTCAGGGGAATGAGCAGTTCTTC. Translation: CASSGQGNEQFF.